This passage covers 11 T cell receptor beta chains from one sample sequenced in a study of blood T cell repertoires in COVID-19. The repertoire was sequenced with immunoSEQ multiplex PCR; TCRdb's copy has only in-frame clones and lacks some. The sample has 95,000 to 150,000 clones; around nine tenths are singletons. Sequences were obtained from peripheral blood. These receptors came from a man in his fifties with acute or convalescent COVID-19.

The chain recombines TRBV2 with TRBJ1-5; 8 bases are shared with TRBD1. Germline CDR1 and CDR2: SNHLY and FYNNEI. This CDR3 spans 15 amino acids. The V gene end was trimmed by 6 bases and the J gene end by 0 bases; junction bases not matched to a gene: 4. The CDR3, as DNA: TGTGCCAGCAGACGGACAGGGACTAGCAATCAGCCCCAGCATTTT. Translated: CASRRTGTSNQPQHF.

J is TRBJ1-1 and V is TRBV18, with TRBD1 as a possible D gene (5 bases). CDR3 size: 13 residues. The ends were cut back, 7 bases at V and 1 base at J, with 10 bases in the middle. CDR1 and CDR2 from the germline V gene are KGHSH and LQKENI. CDR3 amino acids: CASYADRNTEAFF. The DNA for the CDR3 is TGTGCCAGCTACGCAGACAGGAACACTGAAGCTTTCTTT.

This chain links TRBV27 with TRBJ2-5; 10 bases are shared with TRBD2. V shed 7 bases and J 4 bases; nucleotides not matched to a gene: 6. From germline, CDR1 is MNHEY and CDR2 SMNVEV (reference sequence). This CDR3 has 14 residues. CDR3 bases: TGTGCCAGCAAGCTAGCGGGAGTTCCAGAGACCCAGTACTTC. It translates to CASKLAGVPETQYF.

The chain is built from TRBV21-1 and TRBJ2-3; the DNA was not used to check the table's D call, TRBD2. TRBV21-1 is a recognized pseudogene. The length of the CDR3 is 17 residues. Here the CDR3 DNA reads TGTGCCAGCATCACGGGACTAGCGGCATTGAGCACAGATACGCAGTATTTT. This translates into CASITGLAALSTDTQYF.

The rearrangement joins TRBV6-2 or TRBV6-3 to TRBJ1-5, with TRBD1 matching over 8 bases. This CDR3 spans 16 amino acids. The V gene end was trimmed by 0 bases and the J gene end by 6 bases; junction bases not matched to a gene: 7. Germline lookup yields CDR1 MNHEY and CDR2 SVGEGT. The CDR3 loop reads CASSYSTGDGRQPQHF. In DNA, the CDR3 is TGTGCCAGCAGTTACTCGACAGGGGACGGCCGTCAGCCCCAGCATTTT.

This chain links TRBV2 with TRBJ1-4, with TRBD1 identical over 12 bases. V trimming: 3 bases; J trimming: 3 bases; junction bases outside the gene matches: 8. The germline CDR1 and CDR2 sequences are SNHLY and FYNNEI. The CDR3 has 18 residues. This CDR3 reads CASSDDGDRGLANEKLFF. The CDR3 region has the DNA TGTGCCAGCAGTGACGACGGGGACAGGGGGCTGGCTAATGAAAAACTGTTTTTT.

This chain's CDR3 is CASSRMSGTTTYNEQFF. The CDR3 DNA is TGTGCCAGCAGCCGGATGTCCGGGACTACAACCTACAATGAGCAGTTCTTC. V usage is TRBV11-2 and J usage is TRBJ2-1, with 7 bases that match TRBD2. Germline lookup yields CDR1 SGHAT and CDR2 FQNNGV. Unmatched junction bases numbered 12, after V lost 5 bases and J lost 2 bases. The length of the CDR3 is 17 residues. Complete variable domain (other parts from reference TRBV11-2 and TRBJ2-1): EAGVAQSPRYKIIEKRQSVAFWCNPISGHATLYWYQQILGQGPKLLIQFQNNGVVDDSQLPKDRFSAERLKGVDSTLKIQPAKLEDSAVYLCASSRMSGTTTYNEQFFGPGTRLTVL.

V is TRBV7-6 and J is TRBJ2-1; 9 bases map to TRBD1. Germline V gene sequence: CDR1 SGHVS, CDR2 FNYEAQ. V gave up 3 bases and J gave up 4 bases; unmatched junction bases: 4. The CDR3 has 15 amino acids. Here the CDR3 reads CASSFRTGVYNEQFF. CDR3 nucleotides: TGTGCCAGCAGCTTTCGGACAGGGGTGTACAATGAGCAGTTCTTC.

CDR3 amino acids: CASSQNRGFSQPQHF. In DNA, the CDR3 is TGCGCCAGCAGCCAAAACAGAGGGTTCAGTCAGCCCCAGCATTTT. The J gene is TRBJ1-5, the V gene TRBV4-3; D gene unclear. CDR3 size: 15 residues. Trimming shortened V by 2 bases and J by 6 bases, and 14 bases separated the two germline ends. CDR1 is LGHNA, CDR2 YSLEER, per germline.

The rearrangement joins TRBV6-5 to TRBJ2-2; 8 positions agree with TRBD1. Looked up from germline, CDR1 is MNHEY and CDR2 is SVGAGI. Trimming removed 6 bases from V and 3 bases from J; junction bases left unmatched: 6. CDR3 size: 15 residues. CDR3 loop: CASSWDRKHTGELFF. CDR3 DNA sequence: TGTGCCAGCAGCTGGGACAGGAAGCACACCGGGGAGCTGTTTTTT.

This chain links TRBV7-9 with TRBJ2-5; D unclear. Germline CDR1 is SEHNR and CDR2 is FQNEAQ (reference sequence). The CDR3 covers 14 residues. Trimming left V 4 bases short and J 5 bases short, with 14 bases between. The CDR3 loop reads CASSSGGLRETQYF. CDR3 DNA sequence: TGTGCCAGCAGCTCCGGCGGCCTACGGGAGACCCAGTACTTC.